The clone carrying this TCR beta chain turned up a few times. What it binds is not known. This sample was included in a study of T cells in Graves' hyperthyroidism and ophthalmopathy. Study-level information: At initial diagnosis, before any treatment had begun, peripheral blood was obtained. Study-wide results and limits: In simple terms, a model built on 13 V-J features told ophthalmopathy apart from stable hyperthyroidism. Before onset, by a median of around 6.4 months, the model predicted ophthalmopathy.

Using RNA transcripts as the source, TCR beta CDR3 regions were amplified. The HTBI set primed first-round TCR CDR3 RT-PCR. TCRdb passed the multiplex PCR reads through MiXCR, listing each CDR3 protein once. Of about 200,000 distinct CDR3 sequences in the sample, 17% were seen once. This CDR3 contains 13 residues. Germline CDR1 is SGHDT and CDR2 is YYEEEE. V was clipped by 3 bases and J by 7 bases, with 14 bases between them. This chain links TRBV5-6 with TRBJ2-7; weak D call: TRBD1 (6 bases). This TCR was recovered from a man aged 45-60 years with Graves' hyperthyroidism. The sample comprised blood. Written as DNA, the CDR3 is TGTGCCAGCAGCTATACAGGGCTGGGGGAGCAGTACTTC. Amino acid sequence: CASSYTGLGEQYF. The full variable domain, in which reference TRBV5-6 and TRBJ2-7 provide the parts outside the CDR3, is DAGVTQSPTHLIKTRGQQVTLRCSPKSGHDTVSWYQQALGQGPQFIFQYYEEEERQRGNFPDRFSGHQFPNYSSELNVNALLLGDSALYLCASSYTGLGEQYFGPGTRLTVT.